This is a list of T cell receptor beta chains from one sample in a study of OX40 agonist ivuxolimab in advanced cancers. Repertoires were generated with immunoSEQ multiplex PCR, while TCRdb's copy carries only in-frame clones and drops some. The table records roughly 35,000 clones, around 80% of them present only once. Specimen: CD4+ or CD8+ T cells sorted from blood, collected in a trial of the OX40 agonist ivuxolimab. The receptor set was obtained from an adult with an advanced solid tumor such as melanoma, head and neck, liver or kidney cancer. Each CDR3 is given with its conserved first and last residue. D genes are given only for firm matches. The size entry is marked missing in some rows and otherwise reads once, few, many or a size class.

clone_size j_call d_call v_call cdr3_nt cdr3_aa
medium-sized TRBJ1-1 NA TRBV14 TGTGCCAGCAGCCAAGGGAGACGTCAGCCGAACACTGAAGCTTTCTTT CASSQGRRQPNTEAFF
few TRBJ2-2 TRBD1 TRBV5-4 TGTGCCAGCAGCCCGGGACAGGACACCGGGGAGCTGTTTTTT CASSPGQDTGELFF
NA TRBJ2-6 NA TRBV18 TGTGCCAGCTCACTGAAGGACGTGTCTGGGGCCAACGTCCTGACTTTC CASSLKDVSGANVLTF
NA TRBJ2-2 NA TRBV19 TGTGCCAGTATGTGGGGCGGGATCGACGGGGAGCTGTTTTTT CASMWGGIDGELFF
NA TRBJ1-1 NA TRBV7-8 TGTGCCAGCAGCTTAGTAGGGAAGTCGAACACTGAAGCTTTCTTT CASSLVGKSNTEAFF
NA TRBJ1-2 TRBD1 TRBV19 TGTGCCAGTAGCCCCCGGGACAGGGGGATTCCCTATGGCTACACCTTC CASSPRDRGIPYGYTF
NA TRBJ2-5 NA TRBV4-2 TGTGCCAGCAGCCAAGTAGGGGACCAAGAGACCCAGTACTTC CASSQVGDQETQYF
NA TRBJ2-2 NA TRBV9 TGTGCCAGCAGCGTTTCGGGACGGAGGAACACCGGGGAGCTGTTTTTT CASSVSGRRNTGELFF
NA TRBJ2-3 TRBD1 TRBV6-5 TGTGCCAGCAGTTCATCTACACAGGGGTTCGCAGATACGCAGTATTTT CASSSSTQGFADTQYF
NA TRBJ1-3 NA TRBV9 TGTGCCAGCAGCGTAGAAGGTAACGCTGGAAACACCATATATTTT CASSVEGNAGNTIYF
once TRBJ1-1 NA TRBV11-2 TGTGCCAGCAGCTTAAGGGGTAGGGCCATCATGCGGAACACTGAAGCTTTCTTT CASSLRGRAIMRNTEAFF
NA TRBJ2-1 TRBD2 TRBV5-6 TGTGCCAGCAGCCCGCGCGGGGGGAGCTCCTACAATGAGCAGTTCTTC CASSPRGGSSYNEQFF
NA TRBJ1-3 NA TRBV6-1 TGTGCCAGCAGTGAAGCTTTCCTCAACACCATATATTTT CASSEAFLNTIYF
NA TRBJ2-3 TRBD2 TRBV7-2 TGTGCCAGCAGCTTAGGCGGGGGGGCGGGAGATACGCAGTATTTT CASSLGGGAGDTQYF
NA TRBJ1-4 NA TRBV7-2 TGTGCCAGCAGGAGACGCTTTAATGAAAAACTGTTTTTT CASRRRFNEKLFF
NA TRBJ2-1 TRBD1 TRBV11-2 TGTGCCAGCAGCTTAGATTCCGGGACAGCCCAACACAATGAGCAGTTCTTC CASSLDSGTAQHNEQFF
NA TRBJ1-5 NA TRBV18 TGTGCCAGCTCACACGGCGGAGTGGATCAGCCCCAGCATTTT CASSHGGVDQPQHF
NA TRBJ1-6 NA TRBV6-6 TGTGCCAGCAGTAACCGGGAGCCCGAGCCCCTCCACTTT CASSNREPEPLHF
NA TRBJ2-5 NA TRBV18 TGTGCCAGCTCACCCTTTGCTTCGGAAAAAGAGACCCAGTACTTC CASSPFASEKETQYF
NA TRBJ1-2 NA TRBV18 TGTGCCAGCTCTTCAGATCGGGATGGCTACACCTTC CASSSDRDGYTF
NA TRBJ1-5 TRBD1 TRBV9 TGTGCCAGCAGCGTAGGACAGGGGGCAGGTCAGCCCCAGCATTTT CASSVGQGAGQPQHF
NA TRBJ1-1 TRBD1 TRBV27 TGTGCCAGCTCCCAGACAGGGTGGGCCACTGAAGCTTTCTTT CASSQTGWATEAFF
NA TRBJ2-7 TRBD2 TRBV4-1 TGCGCCAGCAGCCGGGAGGGCGAGCAGTACTTC CASSREGEQYF
NA TRBJ2-7 TRBD1 TRBV10-3 TGTGCCAGCCTGCTTGGACAGGGTTCTTACGAGCAGTACTTC CASLLGQGSYEQYF
once TRBJ1-1 TRBD1 TRBV14 TGTGCCAGCAGCCATTTAACAGGGGACACTGAAGCTTTCTTT CASSHLTGDTEAFF
NA TRBJ2-2 NA TRBV9 TGTGCCAGCAGCCCTCGACTGGGAGGCGGGGAGCTGTTTTTT CASSPRLGGGELFF
NA TRBJ1-2 NA TRBV28 TGTGCCAGCAGTCTCCTTCAGAGAAACTATGGCTACACCTTC CASSLLQRNYGYTF
NA TRBJ2-7 NA TRBV10-3 TGTGCCATCAGGACGTTGCAGGGGTCTACCGAGCAGTACTTC CAIRTLQGSTEQYF
few TRBJ1-5 NA TRBV4-1 TGCGCCAGCAGCCAGGAACCGGGACTCCGGAGCCAGCCCCAGCATTTT CASSQEPGLRSQPQHF
NA TRBJ2-3 NA TRBV5-1 TGCGCCAGCACTACCAAGGGGGCTAGCGGGACAGATACGCAGTATTTT CASTTKGASGTDTQYF
NA TRBJ1-3 NA TRBV9 TGTGCCAGCAGCGTAGATGAGGGGATCGGAAACACCATATATTTT CASSVDEGIGNTIYF
NA TRBJ1-4 NA TRBV15 TGTGCCACCAGCAGAGATGGAAGGGACCCCCAGAAATTT CATSRDGRDPQKF
NA TRBJ2-7 TRBD1 TRBV5-1 TGCGCCAGCAGCTTGGGGGACAGGGGGGTAGTTCCCTACGAGCAGTACTTC CASSLGDRGVVPYEQYF
NA TRBJ2-7 TRBD2 TRBV9 TGTGCCAGCGGAGGACGTGGCGGGAGGAAGAGTTCCTACGAGCAGTACTTC CASGGRGGRKSSYEQYF
NA TRBJ2-1 TRBD1 TRBV7-8 TGTGCCAGCAGCTCCGGGACAGGGGACAATGAGCAGTTCTTC CASSSGTGDNEQFF
NA TRBJ2-1 NA TRBV6-5 TGTGCCAGCAGTGCCCCCGGGGGTCGCAATGAGCAGTTCTTC CASSAPGGRNEQFF
medium-sized TRBJ2-7 NA TRBV30 TGTGCCTGGAGTCCTATAGGTGCGGCCTCCTACGAGCAGTACTTC CAWSPIGAASYEQYF
NA TRBJ1-1 NA TRBV29-1 TGCAGCGTGAGAAGGGTCAGAGACACTGAAGCTTTCTTT CSVRRVRDTEAFF
NA TRBJ2-1 NA TRBV5-8 TGTGCCAGCAGGCAACCGGGACGCATCGATGAGCAGTTCTTC CASRQPGRIDEQFF
NA TRBJ1-1 NA TRBV6-1 TGTGCCAGCAGACAAATTAGGGATGACACTGAAGCTTTCTTT CASRQIRDDTEAFF
NA TRBJ2-1 NA TRBV5-1 TGCGCCAGCAGCCCCGCCCGAATAAGCAATGAGCAGTTCTTC CASSPARISNEQFF
NA TRBJ2-5 TRBD1 TRBV5-4 TGTGCCAGCAGCACAGGGGGAATCAAGGAGACCCAGTACTTC CASSTGGIKETQYF
few TRBJ2-7 NA TRBV28 TGTGCCAGCAGTTTATGGCGGGACAACCCTATAAGCACCGATAGCTTCTACGAGCAGTACTTC CASSLWRDNPISTDSFYEQYF
NA TRBJ2-3 TRBD2 TRBV7-6 TGTGCCAGCAGCCTCCTTTTAGCGGGTCAAACAGATACGCAGTATTTT CASSLLLAGQTDTQYF
few TRBJ2-3 TRBD1 TRBV5-1 TGCGCCAGCAGCAGGATCGGGGACAGGGGCACAGATACGCAGTATTTT CASSRIGDRGTDTQYF
once TRBJ2-7 TRBD1 TRBV7-8 TGTGCCAGCAGCTTAGAAGGGACAGACTACGAGCAGTACTTC CASSLEGTDYEQYF
once TRBJ1-5 TRBD1 TRBV28 TGTGCCAGCAGTTTATTGAATCTCCGGGACAGGGCCTATCAGCCCCAGCATTTT CASSLLNLRDRAYQPQHF
NA TRBJ1-5 NA TRBV6-1 TGTGCCAGCGACCGGGACCGAGACAATCAGCCCCAGCATTTT CASDRDRDNQPQHF
NA TRBJ2-7 TRBD2 TRBV28 TGTGCCAGCAGTGCGCCTGGGACTAGCGGGAAGGACGAGCAGTACTTC CASSAPGTSGKDEQYF
NA TRBJ1-1 TRBD1 TRBV19 TGTGCCAGTAGTTCCCTGGGACAGGGGGGCACTGAAGCTTTCTTT CASSSLGQGGTEAFF